A selection of T cell receptor beta chains follows, all from one sample in a study of human T cells and chemical hapten exposure. TCRdb ran MiXCR on the RACE reads and lists one entry per CDR3 protein. The sample has tens of thousands of distinct CDR3 sequences; approximately 15% are singletons. The sequences come from whole blood, collected in connection with sensitization to the hapten diphenylcyclopropenone (DPC). Receptor source: a woman between 50 and 59 years old with alopecia areata. Some clones in this sample may be carry-over from other donors' samples. Both conserved end residues are part of each CDR3. The D gene is left open where the match is weak. The listing skips clone size in some rows; elsewhere it reads once, few, many or a size class.

clone_size: few; j_call: TRBJ2-1; d_call: TRBD2; v_call: TRBV19; cdr3_aa: CASSYPPWTSGRGNEQFF; cdr3_nt: TGTGCCAGTAGTTATCCCCCCTGGACTAGCGGGAGAGGCAATGAGCAGTTCTTC
clone_size: -; j_call: TRBJ2-1; d_call: TRBD2; v_call: TRBV20-1; cdr3_aa: CSARVGLAGGPRQFF; cdr3_nt: TGCAGTGCTAGAGTTGGGCTAGCGGGAGGGCCTCGGCAGTTCTTC
clone_size: few; j_call: TRBJ2-5; d_call: TRBD2; v_call: TRBV10-3; cdr3_aa: CAISGTSGTLQETQYF; cdr3_nt: TGTGCCATCAGTGGAACTAGCGGGACCCTTCAAGAGACCCAGTACTTC
clone_size: few; j_call: TRBJ2-1; d_call: TRBD1; v_call: TRBV29-1; cdr3_aa: CSGTGGAGNEQFF; cdr3_nt: TGCAGCGGAACAGGGGGCGCTGGCAATGAGCAGTTCTTC
clone_size: few; j_call: TRBJ2-5; d_call: -; v_call: TRBV28; cdr3_aa: CAINREFGQETQYF; cdr3_nt: TGTGCCATCAACAGGGAGTTTGGGCAAGAGACCCAGTACTTC
clone_size: -; j_call: TRBJ1-2; d_call: TRBD1; v_call: TRBV10-3; cdr3_aa: CAITDRGYGYTF; cdr3_nt: TGTGCCATCACGGACAGGGGGTATGGCTACACCTTC
clone_size: -; j_call: TRBJ2-2; d_call: -; v_call: TRBV6-5; cdr3_aa: CASSKGLGTGELFF; cdr3_nt: TGTGCCAGCAGCAAAGGACTTGGCACCGGGGAGCTGTTTTTT
clone_size: -; j_call: TRBJ1-6; d_call: -; v_call: TRBV7-2; cdr3_aa: CASSARTGGRRSPLHF; cdr3_nt: TGTGCCAGCAGCGCCCGCACGGGGGGACGGAGATCACCCCTCCACTTT
clone_size: -; j_call: TRBJ2-1; d_call: TRBD2; v_call: TRBV19; cdr3_aa: CATRRLAGAVNEQFF; cdr3_nt: TGTGCCACCCGAAGGTTGGCGGGAGCCGTTAATGAGCAGTTCTTC
clone_size: many; j_call: TRBJ1-2; d_call: TRBD1; v_call: TRBV7-6; cdr3_aa: CASSSPGQGNGYTF; cdr3_nt: TGTGCCAGCAGCTCCCCGGGACAGGGCAACGGCTACACCTTC
clone_size: few; j_call: TRBJ1-5; d_call: -; v_call: TRBV7-2; cdr3_aa: CASSLDRDQPQHF; cdr3_nt: TGTGCCAGCAGCTTAGACAGAGATCAGCCCCAGCATTTT
clone_size: -; j_call: TRBJ1-1; d_call: TRBD1; v_call: TRBV28; cdr3_aa: CASSLRVRGAFF; cdr3_nt: TGTGCCAGCAGTTTAAGGGTCAGGGGGGCTTTCTTT
clone_size: many; j_call: TRBJ2-2; d_call: -; v_call: TRBV7-6; cdr3_aa: CASSLTGELFF; cdr3_nt: TGTGCCAGCAGCTTAACCGGGGAGCTGTTTTTT
clone_size: many; j_call: TRBJ1-6; d_call: -; v_call: TRBV7-9; cdr3_aa: CASSLGQGFYNSPLHF; cdr3_nt: TGTGCCAGCAGCTTGGGGCAAGGGTTCTATAATTCACCCCTCCACTTT
clone_size: -; j_call: TRBJ2-7; d_call: -; v_call: TRBV20-1; cdr3_aa: CSASDSIYEQYF; cdr3_nt: TGCAGTGCCTCAGACAGTATCTACGAGCAGTACTTC
clone_size: -; j_call: TRBJ2-2; d_call: -; v_call: TRBV7-9; cdr3_aa: CASSLRAGTGELFF; cdr3_nt: TGTGCCAGCAGCTTGAGGGCAGGAACCGGGGAGCTGTTTTTT
clone_size: many; j_call: TRBJ1-1; d_call: TRBD1; v_call: TRBV5-1; cdr3_aa: CASSPDRGLLMNTEAFF; cdr3_nt: TGCGCCAGCAGCCCGGACAGGGGTCTCCTAATGAACACTGAAGCTTTCTTT
clone_size: few; j_call: TRBJ2-5; d_call: TRBD2; v_call: TRBV10-2; cdr3_aa: CASSDQSGRETQYF; cdr3_nt: TGCGCCAGCAGTGACCAAAGCGGGAGAGAGACCCAGTACTTC
clone_size: -; j_call: TRBJ2-4; d_call: -; v_call: TRBV29-1; cdr3_aa: CSVLVGNIQYF; cdr3_nt: TGCAGCGTTTTAGTAGGGAACATTCAGTACTTC
clone_size: many; j_call: TRBJ2-4; d_call: -; v_call: TRBV27; cdr3_aa: CASSFYPLAKNIQYF; cdr3_nt: TGTGCCAGCAGTTTTTACCCGCTAGCCAAAAACATTCAGTACTTC
clone_size: few; j_call: TRBJ1-2; d_call: -; v_call: TRBV19; cdr3_aa: CASSTKTTNYGYTF; cdr3_nt: TGTGCCAGTAGTACCAAGACGACTAACTATGGCTACACCTTC
clone_size: -; j_call: TRBJ2-2; d_call: TRBD2; v_call: TRBV12-3/TRBV12-4; cdr3_aa: CASSSTSVNTGELFF; cdr3_nt: TGTGCCAGCAGTTCGACTAGCGTGAACACCGGGGAGCTGTTTTTT
clone_size: few; j_call: TRBJ2-1; d_call: TRBD2; v_call: TRBV12-3/TRBV12-4; cdr3_aa: CASSFSPSGKYEQFF; cdr3_nt: TGTGCCAGCAGTTTTTCCCCTAGCGGGAAATATGAGCAGTTCTTC
clone_size: -; j_call: TRBJ1-1; d_call: TRBD1; v_call: TRBV18; cdr3_aa: CASRPGQGALNTEAFF; cdr3_nt: TGTGCCAGCAGACCGGGACAGGGGGCCCTGAACACTGAAGCTTTCTTT
clone_size: -; j_call: TRBJ1-2; d_call: TRBD1; v_call: TRBV3-1; cdr3_aa: CASSQGQWSSYTF; cdr3_nt: TGTGCCAGCAGCCAGGGACAGTGGTCGAGCTACACCTTC
clone_size: -; j_call: TRBJ2-3; d_call: TRBD2; v_call: TRBV6-2/TRBV6-3; cdr3_aa: CASSYDLGTSGRLTDTQYF; cdr3_nt: TGTGCCAGCAGCTACGACCTTGGAACTAGCGGGAGGCTCACAGATACGCAGTATTTT
clone_size: few; j_call: TRBJ1-2; d_call: -; v_call: TRBV7-2; cdr3_aa: CASSLQGFGYGYTF; cdr3_nt: TGTGCCAGCAGCTTACAGGGTTTTGGCTATGGCTACACCTTC
clone_size: few; j_call: TRBJ1-5; d_call: -; v_call: TRBV19; cdr3_aa: CASSPSPINQPQHF; cdr3_nt: TGTGCCAGTAGTCCATCTCCGATCAATCAGCCCCAGCATTTT
clone_size: -; j_call: TRBJ1-3; d_call: TRBD1; v_call: TRBV3-1; cdr3_aa: CASSQLDRDRGTIYF; cdr3_nt: TGTGCCAGCAGCCAATTAGACAGGGACCGCGGCACCATATATTTT
clone_size: -; j_call: TRBJ2-1; d_call: TRBD2; v_call: TRBV29-1; cdr3_aa: CSVRTSSEQFF; cdr3_nt: TGCAGCGTTAGGACTAGCAGTGAGCAGTTCTTC
clone_size: many; j_call: TRBJ2-3; d_call: -; v_call: TRBV7-2; cdr3_aa: CASSLKHTDTQYF; cdr3_nt: TGTGCCAGCAGCTTAAAGCACACAGATACGCAGTATTTT
clone_size: -; j_call: TRBJ2-3; d_call: -; v_call: TRBV18; cdr3_aa: CASSPPRSGSTDTQYF; cdr3_nt: TGTGCCAGCTCACCACCTAGGAGCGGGAGCACAGATACGCAGTATTTT
clone_size: -; j_call: TRBJ1-2; d_call: -; v_call: TRBV20-1; cdr3_aa: CSARPPWEYGYTF; cdr3_nt: TGCAGTGCTAGACCCCCCTGGGAGTATGGCTACACCTTC
clone_size: -; j_call: TRBJ2-7; d_call: -; v_call: TRBV7-6; cdr3_aa: CASSLMAGVSYEQYF; cdr3_nt: TGTGCCAGCAGCTTAATGGCAGGCGTCTCCTACGAGCAGTACTTC
clone_size: -; j_call: TRBJ1-5; d_call: -; v_call: TRBV7-2; cdr3_aa: CASSLIQGRNQPQHF; cdr3_nt: TGTGCCAGCAGCTTAATACAGGGTCGCAATCAGCCCCAGCATTTT
clone_size: few; j_call: TRBJ2-1; d_call: -; v_call: TRBV12-3/TRBV12-4; cdr3_aa: CASRRRSGNEQFF; cdr3_nt: TGTGCCAGCAGACGTCGATCGGGGAATGAGCAGTTCTTC
clone_size: -; j_call: TRBJ1-1; d_call: -; v_call: TRBV28; cdr3_aa: CASSPFAGKSDTEAFF; cdr3_nt: TGTGCCAGCAGTCCCTTCGCAGGGAAGTCCGACACTGAAGCTTTCTTT
clone_size: many; j_call: TRBJ2-5; d_call: -; v_call: TRBV7-2; cdr3_aa: CASSSRAGTQYF; cdr3_nt: TGTGCCAGCAGCTCCAGGGCGGGGACCCAGTACTTC
clone_size: many; j_call: TRBJ2-1; d_call: TRBD2; v_call: TRBV14; cdr3_aa: CASSQGLELAGPLSEQFF; cdr3_nt: TGTGCCAGCAGCCAAGGCCTGGAGCTAGCGGGACCGTTGAGTGAGCAGTTCTTC
clone_size: few; j_call: TRBJ2-3; d_call: TRBD2; v_call: TRBV12-5; cdr3_aa: CASGLSGSTDTQYF; cdr3_nt: TGTGCTAGTGGCCTTAGCGGGAGCACAGATACGCAGTATTTT
clone_size: few; j_call: TRBJ2-2; d_call: -; v_call: TRBV2; cdr3_aa: CASSRRARKVSGELFF; cdr3_nt: TGTGCCAGCAGTAGGAGGGCACGAAAAGTCTCCGGGGAGCTGTTTTTT
clone_size: many; j_call: TRBJ1-1; d_call: -; v_call: TRBV11-2; cdr3_aa: CASSSTYGAFF; cdr3_nt: TGTGCCAGCAGCTCCACTTATGGAGCTTTCTTT
clone_size: few; j_call: TRBJ2-1; d_call: -; v_call: TRBV28; cdr3_aa: CASSLRTTSWVF; cdr3_nt: TGTGCCAGCAGTTTAAGAACGACTAGTTGGGTCTTC
clone_size: -; j_call: TRBJ1-5; d_call: TRBD1; v_call: TRBV5-8; cdr3_aa: CASRQTGLQPQHF; cdr3_nt: TGTGCCAGCAGGCAGACAGGGTTACAGCCCCAGCATTTT
clone_size: few; j_call: TRBJ2-1; d_call: -; v_call: TRBV24-1; cdr3_aa: CATSHYNEQFF; cdr3_nt: TGTGCCACCAGCCATTACAATGAGCAGTTCTTC
clone_size: -; j_call: TRBJ1-1; d_call: TRBD1; v_call: TRBV20-1; cdr3_aa: CSANQGARISDTEAFF; cdr3_nt: TGCAGTGCAAATCAGGGGGCGAGGATTTCTGACACTGAAGCTTTCTTT
clone_size: few; j_call: TRBJ2-5; d_call: -; v_call: TRBV18; cdr3_aa: CASSPPGTPGTQYF; cdr3_nt: TGTGCCAGCTCACCACCCGGGACCCCGGGGACCCAGTACTTC
clone_size: few; j_call: TRBJ1-2; d_call: -; v_call: TRBV7-9; cdr3_aa: CASSQFTGGYGYTF; cdr3_nt: TGTGCCAGCAGTCAATTCACTGGGGGCTATGGCTACACCTTC
clone_size: -; j_call: TRBJ1-1; d_call: -; v_call: TRBV12-3/TRBV12-4; cdr3_aa: CASSTIQTSNTEAFF; cdr3_nt: TGTGCCAGCAGCACCATACAAACCTCGAACACTGAAGCTTTCTTT
clone_size: -; j_call: TRBJ2-5; d_call: TRBD2; v_call: TRBV6-2/TRBV6-3; cdr3_aa: CASRVQRDSETQYF; cdr3_nt: TGTGCCAGCAGAGTACAGCGGGACTCAGAGACCCAGTACTTC
clone_size: few; j_call: TRBJ2-3; d_call: TRBD2; v_call: TRBV4-3; cdr3_aa: CASSQDWREGVDTQYF; cdr3_nt: TGCGCCAGCAGCCAAGATTGGCGGGAGGGGGTAGATACGCAGTATTTT